This T cell receptor delta chain was obtained from a study of γδ T cells in repeated Plasmodium falciparum infection. Study-level findings and limits: Vgamma9/Vdelta2+ T cells showed a stable polyclonal repertoire with shared TCRgamma sequences. Waves of new clonotype selection appeared after repeated controlled infections in Vdelta2-negative, largely Vdelta1+, gammadelta T cells. Malian children's Vdelta2-negative repertoires appeared more expanded and less diverse than Australians'.

Vgamma9/Vdelta2+ and Vdelta2-negative gammadelta T cells were flow-sorted from PBMC for bulk sequencing. The CDR3 is 23 amino acids. Trimming removed 5 bases from V and 2 bases from J, with 39 bases in between. Germline CDR1 is TSWWSYY and CDR2 is QGS. For this clone: What it recognizes is unknown. The protein TCRdb lists belongs to a much larger clone and differs from this DNA's translation at residue 16, which points to a read error; the protein shown is made from the DNA.

TCRdb repeated clone calling on the multiplex PCR reads with CATT. The table includes about 51,000 delta-chain clones, roughly 2% detected once. V gene TRDV1 combines with J gene TRDJ1, with a tentative D call TRDD3 (5 bases). Here the J gene came from matching the DNA to germline, since TCRdb omits it. Sequenced sample: gamma-delta T cells from blood. This sequence originates from a pool of human donors (malaria-infected and uninfected, not separated). The CDR3 bases are TGTGCTCTTGGGAAAACGGCCTCCCCCAATTGTCCTGGGCTACGAGCGGGAACCGATAAACTCATCTTT. Encoded protein: CALGKTASPNCPGLRAGTDKLIF.